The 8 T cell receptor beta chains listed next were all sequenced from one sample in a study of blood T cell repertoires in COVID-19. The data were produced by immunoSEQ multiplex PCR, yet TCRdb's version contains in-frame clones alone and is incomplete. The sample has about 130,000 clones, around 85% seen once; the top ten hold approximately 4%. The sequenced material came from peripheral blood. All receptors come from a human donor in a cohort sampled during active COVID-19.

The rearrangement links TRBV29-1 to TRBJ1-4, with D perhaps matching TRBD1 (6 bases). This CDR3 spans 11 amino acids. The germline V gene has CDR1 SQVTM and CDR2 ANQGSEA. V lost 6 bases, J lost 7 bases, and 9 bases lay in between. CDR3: CSVKQGEKLFF. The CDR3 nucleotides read TGCAGCGTGAAACAGGGTGAAAAACTGTTTTTT.

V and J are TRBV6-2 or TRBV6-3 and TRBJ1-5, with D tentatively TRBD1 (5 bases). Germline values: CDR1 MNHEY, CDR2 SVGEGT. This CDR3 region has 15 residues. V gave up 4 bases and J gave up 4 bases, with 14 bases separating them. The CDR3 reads CASSWEGLRNQPQHF. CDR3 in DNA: TGTGCCAGCAGTTGGGAGGGGTTAAGGAATCAGCCCCAGCATTTT.

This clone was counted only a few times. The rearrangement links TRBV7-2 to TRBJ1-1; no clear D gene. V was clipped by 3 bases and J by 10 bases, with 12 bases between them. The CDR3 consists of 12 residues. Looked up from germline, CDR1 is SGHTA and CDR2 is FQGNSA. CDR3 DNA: TGTGCCAGCAGCTTCATTCTGGGGAGAGCTTTCTTT. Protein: CASSFILGRAFF.

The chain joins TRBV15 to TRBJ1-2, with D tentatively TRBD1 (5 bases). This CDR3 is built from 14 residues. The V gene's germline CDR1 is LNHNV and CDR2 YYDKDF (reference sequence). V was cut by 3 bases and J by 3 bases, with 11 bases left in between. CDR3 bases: TGTGCCACCAGCAGGGATTCCAGGGACTATGGCTACACCTTC. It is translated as CATSRDSRDYGYTF.

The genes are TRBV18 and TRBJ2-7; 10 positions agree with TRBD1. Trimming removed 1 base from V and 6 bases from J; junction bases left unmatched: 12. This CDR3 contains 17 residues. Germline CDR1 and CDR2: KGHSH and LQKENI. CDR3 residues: CASSPQLLPGQGTEQYF. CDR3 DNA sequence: TGTGCCAGCTCACCACAACTTCTCCCGGGACAGGGGACCGAGCAGTACTTC.

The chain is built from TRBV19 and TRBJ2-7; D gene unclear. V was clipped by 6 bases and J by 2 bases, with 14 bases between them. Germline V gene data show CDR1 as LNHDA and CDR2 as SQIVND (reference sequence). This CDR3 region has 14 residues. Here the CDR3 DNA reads TGTGCCAGTAGCCGTCCCCAGGTTCCCTACGAGCAGTACTTC. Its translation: CASSRPQVPYEQYF.

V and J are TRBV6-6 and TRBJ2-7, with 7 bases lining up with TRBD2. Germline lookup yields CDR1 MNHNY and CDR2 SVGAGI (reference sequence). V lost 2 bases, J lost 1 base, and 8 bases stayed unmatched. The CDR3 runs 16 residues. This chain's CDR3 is CASSYPRREPSYEQYV. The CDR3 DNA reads TGTGCCAGCAGTTACCCAAGGCGGGAGCCTTCCTACGAGCAGTACGTC.

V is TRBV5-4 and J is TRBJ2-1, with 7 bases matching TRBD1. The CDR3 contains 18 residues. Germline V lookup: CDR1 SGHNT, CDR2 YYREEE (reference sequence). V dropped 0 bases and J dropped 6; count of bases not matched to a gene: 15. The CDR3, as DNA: TGTGCCAGCAGCTTGGATGGATTTGAGGGGGCAGGGTCCAATGAGCAGTTCTTC. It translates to CASSLDGFEGAGSNEQFF.